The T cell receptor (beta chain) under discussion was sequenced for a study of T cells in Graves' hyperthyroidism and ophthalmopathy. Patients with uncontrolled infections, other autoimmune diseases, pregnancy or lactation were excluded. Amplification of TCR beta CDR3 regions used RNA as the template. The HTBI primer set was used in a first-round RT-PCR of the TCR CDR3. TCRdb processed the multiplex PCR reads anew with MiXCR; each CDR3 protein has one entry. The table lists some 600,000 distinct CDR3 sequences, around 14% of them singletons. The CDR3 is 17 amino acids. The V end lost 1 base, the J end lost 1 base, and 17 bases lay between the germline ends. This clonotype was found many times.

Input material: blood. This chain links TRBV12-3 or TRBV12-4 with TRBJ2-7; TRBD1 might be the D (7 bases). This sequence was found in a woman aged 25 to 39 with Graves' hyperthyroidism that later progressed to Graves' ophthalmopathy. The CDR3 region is CASSLDPGGGASYEQYF. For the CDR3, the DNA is TGTGCCAGCAGTTTAGACCCCGGAGGGGGCGCGTCCTACGAGCAGTACTTC.